This T cell receptor (beta chain) was identified in a study of blood T cells in healthy people across ages. Sample-barcoded 5' priming and a J-beta primer mix drove a second PCR of roughly 7 to 11 cycles. In TCRdb, the 5' RACE reads were re-called with MiXCR into one record per CDR3 protein. The sample has around 1.5 million distinct CDR3 sequences, approximately 42% seen once. Extraction of total RNA produced a minimum of 5.5 micrograms from each sample. This clonotype was counted ten times or more. The V gene's germline CDR1 is SGHRS and CDR2 YFSETQ. The CDR3 loop spans 16 amino acids. V lost 1 base and J lost 3, with 14 bases in between.

The V and J genes are TRBV5-1 and TRBJ2-1; possibly TRBD2 for D (6 bases). This clonotype was obtained from a woman younger than 35 in good health. The sample comprised blood. The CDR3 DNA reads as TGCGCCAGCAGCTTGTGGGGGGACGACTTCTACAATGAGCAGTTCTTC. Its translation is CASSLWGDDFYNEQFF.